The following is a T cell receptor beta chain sequence with its context. Its antigen is undetermined. These data come from a study of follicular helper T cells after annual influenza vaccination. Regarding the study as a whole: Change in circulating plasmablasts correlated with ICOS+CD38+ cTfh clonality change.

The germline V and J ends were trimmed by 4 bases and 5 bases, with 14 bases remaining between them. Germline lookup yields CDR1 SGHTA and CDR2 FQGNSA. CDR3 length equals 14 residues. Time point defined: 2014-2015 season, 7 days after vaccination. Donors with HIV/AIDS, active malignancy, immunomodulators or active illness were excluded. Method: immunoSEQ multiplex PCR; TCRdb's copy keeps in-frame clones and lacks some. The sample has nearly 15,000 clones; about 81% are singletons. This TCR derives from an adult who received the influenza vaccine. The source material was CXCR5+ CD38- circulating T follicular helper cells from blood, sampled 7 days after influenza vaccination. Subset indicated: circulating Tfh, non-naive CD4+CXCR5+PD-1+ (ICOS+CD38+ or ICOS-CD38-). V usage is TRBV7-2 and J usage is TRBJ2-5; D gene ambiguous. CDR3 loop: CASSSRHLRETQYF. CDR3 sequence (DNA): TGTGCCAGCAGCTCCCGGCACCTGAGGGAGACCCAGTACTTC.